Shown below are 30 T cell receptor beta chains from a single sample sequenced in a study of blood T cell repertoires in COVID-19. Sequencing was performed with immunoSEQ multiplex PCR; in TCRdb, only in-frame clones are kept and a portion is missing. The repertoire includes about 250,000 clones, around 90% of them detected once, and around 2.6% sits in the top ten. Input material: PBMCs or T cells enriched from blood (not recorded which). These receptors came from a woman in her twenties or thirties with acute COVID-19.

The chain couples TRBV6-5 to TRBJ2-7, with 9 bases identical to TRBD2. Germline V gene lookup returns CDR1 MNHEY and CDR2 SVGAGI. Trimming cost V 6 bases and J 7 bases; bases outside gene matches: 13. CDR3 length: 15 residues. CDR3 sequence (DNA): TGTGCCAGCAGCCTTCAGCGGGGGGTCCCCGTTGAGCAGTACTTC. Amino acid sequence: CASSLQRGVPVEQYF.

V usage is TRBV4-3 and J usage is TRBJ1-2; D is perhaps TRBD1 (6 bases). The CDR3 loop spans 13 amino acids. Germline V gene data show CDR1 as LGHNA and CDR2 as YSLEER. Trimming took 6 bases from V and 0 from J, leaving 8 bases between them. CDR3 amino acids: CASRDRANYGYTF. The CDR3 nucleotides are TGCGCCAGCAGGGACAGAGCTAACTATGGCTACACCTTC.

This clone was observed a few times. The chain links TRBV7-8 to TRBJ2-5; D not resolved. The ends were cut back, 3 bases at V and 4 bases at J, with 6 bases in the middle. The germline V gene has CDR1 SGHVS and CDR2 FQNEAQ. The CDR3 extends over 12 amino acids. DNA for the CDR3: TGTGCCAGCAGCTTGGCCGTAGAGACCCAGTACTTC. Translation: CASSLAVETQYF.

The rearrangement joins TRBV19 to TRBJ1-2; 11 bases align to TRBD1. J gave up 4 bases and V 7 bases, and 11 bases lay outside the gene matches. This CDR3 region has 16 residues. Germline CDR1 reads LNHDA; CDR2 reads SQIVND (reference sequence). The CDR3: CASKAGTGGYRYGYTF. The CDR3 DNA is TGTGCCAGTAAAGCGGGGACAGGGGGTTATCGCTATGGCTACACCTTC. The full variable domain, rest sourced from reference TRBV19 and TRBJ1-2, is DGGITQSPKYLFRKEGQNVTLSCEQNLNHDAMYWYRQDPGQGLRLIYYSQIVNDFQKGDIAEGYSVSREKKESFPLTVTSAQKNPTAFYLCASKAGTGGYRYGYTFGSGTRLTVV.

This chain uses TRBV19 with TRBJ1-6, with D possibly matching TRBD1 (5 bases). This CDR3 spans 15 amino acids. The germline V gene encodes CDR1 LNHDA and CDR2 SQIVND (reference sequence). Trimming left V 10 bases short and J 6 bases short, with 19 bases between. CDR3 loop: CATRRQGGLNSPLHF. As DNA, the CDR3 is TGTGCCACTAGGAGGCAGGGCGGTCTTAATTCACCCCTCCACTTT.

The chain has TRBV12-3 or TRBV12-4 and TRBJ2-1; D remains ambiguous. Trimming stripped 4 bases from V and 7 bases from J, with 8 bases between. The CDR3 is 12 residues long. The CDR3: CASSSTENEQFF. The CDR3 nucleotides are TGTGCCAGCAGTTCGACGGAGAATGAGCAGTTCTTC.

J is TRBJ2-1 and V is TRBV6-2 or TRBV6-3; weak D call: TRBD2 (6 bases). The germline CDR1 and CDR2 sequences are MNHEY and SVGEGT. Trimming shortened V by 2 bases and J by 10 bases, and 6 bases separated the two germline ends. There are 11 residues in the CDR3. This CDR3 reads CASSYAGEQFF. CDR3 in DNA: TGTGCCAGCAGTTACGCGGGGGAGCAGTTCTTC.

The V call is TRBV6-2 or TRBV6-3, the J call TRBJ2-3, with D unclear. Looked up from germline, CDR1 is MNHEY and CDR2 is SVGEGT. Trimming stripped 2 bases from V and 8 bases from J, with 5 bases between. The CDR3 is made up of 11 amino acids. CDR3 residues: CASSYGVTQYF. Written as DNA, the CDR3 is TGTGCCAGCAGTTACGGAGTTACGCAGTATTTT.

The V and J genes are TRBV5-1 and TRBJ2-1; 7 bases align to TRBD2. CDR1 and CDR2 (germline): SGHRS, YFSETQ. V lost 0 bases to trimming and J lost 9 bases; unmatched junction nucleotides: 6. This CDR3 has 14 amino acids. In nucleotides, the CDR3 is TGCGCCAGCAGCTTGGGACTAGCAAGTGCTGAGCAGTTCTTC. It encodes CASSLGLASAEQFF.

V and J are TRBV19 and TRBJ1-2, with D possibly being TRBD1 (5 bases). Germline V gene lookup returns CDR1 LNHDA and CDR2 SQIVND (reference sequence). This CDR3 contains 18 residues. V was pared by 9 bases and J by 8 bases, with 34 bases between. This chain's CDR3 is CASRSGGVQGGRVGGYTF. The CDR3 DNA reads as TGTGCCAGCCGGTCGGGAGGGGTCCAGGGCGGCAGGGTCGGAGGCTACACCTTC.

In this sample, this clone turned up once. The chain carries TRBV11-3 and TRBJ1-1; the match to TRBD1 covers 8 bases. The CDR3 runs 13 residues. V trimming: 5 bases; J trimming: 7 bases; junction bases outside the gene matches: 6. CDR1 and CDR2 (germline): SGHNT, YENEEA. CDR3 loop: CASSKQQGGEAFF. The CDR3 DNA sequence: TGTGCCAGCAGCAAACAACAGGGGGGTGAAGCTTTCTTT.

The chain is built from TRBV6-5 and TRBJ1-1; 7 nucleotides agree with TRBD1. This CDR3 is 14 amino acids long. Germline V lookup: CDR1 MNHEY, CDR2 SVGAGI. Trimming cost V 2 bases and J 6 bases; bases outside gene matches: 6. The CDR3 loop reads CASSYQYRGAEAFF. The DNA for the CDR3 is TGTGCCAGCAGTTACCAGTACAGGGGCGCTGAAGCTTTCTTT.

This rearrangement joins TRBV5-4 to TRBJ1-4; possible D gene TRBD1, 5 bases. This CDR3 is 14 amino acids long. Deletions cut 4 bases from V and 8 bases from J, with 15 bases between. Germline CDR1 reads SGHNT; CDR2 reads YYREEE (reference sequence). Here the CDR3 DNA reads TGTGCCAGCAGCGGAGACAGAGCTGGCGAAAAACTGTTTTTT. Amino acid sequence: CASSGDRAGEKLFF.

This clone was observed a single time. The chain couples TRBV5-8 to TRBJ2-3, with 9 bases matching TRBD2. The V gene's germline CDR1 is SGHTS and CDR2 YDEGEE. The V segment lost 0 bases and the J segment 5 bases; nucleotides outside the gene matches: 7. This CDR3 is built from 16 residues. The DNA for the CDR3 is TGTGCCAGCAGCTTGGTGCGGGGGGGCTGGGTAGATACGCAGTATTTT. Amino acids: CASSLVRGGWVDTQYF.

This clone was seen just once. The genes are TRBV10-3 and TRBJ1-2, with D perhaps matching TRBD1 (6 bases). CDR3 length: 16 amino acids. V shed 0 bases and J shed 5 bases, with 16 bases lying between them. Germline V gene sequence: CDR1 ENHRY, CDR2 SYGVKD. The CDR3 nucleotides are TGTGCCATCAGTGAGTCGAAGGTGGGGGCCGGTTATGGCTACACCTTC. Its translation: CAISESKVGAGYGYTF.

V and J are TRBV2 and TRBJ1-1; 9 bases match TRBD1. CDR1 SNHLY and CDR2 FYNNEI come from the germline V gene. The J segment lost 2 bases and the V segment lost 10 bases, leaving 2 bases of the junction unmatched. The CDR3 consists of 12 residues. In DNA form, the CDR3 reads TGTGCCATGGGACAGGGTAACACTGAAGCTTTCTTT. It is translated as CAMGQGNTEAFF.

The chain couples TRBV4-1 to TRBJ1-5; 10 nucleotides align to TRBD1. Looked up from germline, CDR1 is MGHRA and CDR2 is YSYEKL. Unmatched junction bases numbered 4, after V lost 4 bases and J lost 4 bases. CDR3 length: 15 amino acids. CDR3 sequence reads: CASSRGQGRNQPQHF. CDR3 DNA sequence: TGCGCCAGCAGCCGGGGACAGGGGAGGAATCAGCCCCAGCATTTT.

The rearrangement uses TRBV6-2 or TRBV6-3 and TRBJ2-2; 10 nucleotides line up with TRBD2. This CDR3 region has 17 residues. The germline gives CDR1 MNHEY, CDR2 SVGEGT. Trimming cost V 2 bases and J 5 bases; bases outside gene matches: 8. CDR3 DNA: TGTGCCAGCAGTTACGAAGCGGGGGGGCGACGGACCGGGGAGCTGTTTTTT. It translates to CASSYEAGGRRTGELFF.

The chain uses TRBV5-1 and TRBJ2-5; perhaps TRBD1 as D (5 bases). The CDR3 runs 14 residues. Germline V lookup: CDR1 SGHRS, CDR2 YFSETQ. V lost 5 bases, J lost 7 bases, and 18 bases lay in between. The DNA of the CDR3 is TGCGCCAGCAGAGATGCCCAGGGCCTGGGGACCCAGTACTTC. The encoded protein is CASRDAQGLGTQYF.

This sequence joins TRBV7-6 and TRBJ2-5; 8 bases align to TRBD1. CDR3 size: 17 residues. V lost 3 bases, J lost 2 bases, and 11 bases stayed unmatched. Germline CDR1 is SGHVS and CDR2 is FNYEAQ. The CDR3 bases are TGTGCCAGCAGCTTCATCGCGGACAGGGCGAAACAAGAGACCCAGTACTTC. The encoded protein is CASSFIADRAKQETQYF.

The rearrangement joins TRBV18 to TRBJ2-1, with D unclear. Germline-derived CDR1 and CDR2 are KGHSH and LQKENI. Trimming pared 8 bases from V and 3 bases from J, leaving 11 bases between. This CDR3 has 13 amino acids. The CDR3 DNA is TGTGCCAGCCCATCGGGTGTCTACAATGAGCAGTTCTTC. Its protein is CASPSGVYNEQFF.

The rearrangement uses TRBV19 and TRBJ1-1, with D perhaps matching TRBD1 (6 bases). The CDR3 has 14 residues. Trimming stripped 7 bases from V and 3 bases from J, with 15 bases between. CDR1 and CDR2 from the germline V gene are LNHDA and SQIVND (reference sequence). The CDR3 protein is CASTSARGYTEAFF. Written as DNA, the CDR3 is TGTGCCAGTACCTCAGCAAGGGGGTACACTGAAGCTTTCTTT.

The rearrangement uses TRBV30 and TRBJ2-3; 14 bases match TRBD2. This CDR3 has 18 residues. V dropped 2 bases and J dropped 2; count of bases not matched to a gene: 9. The germline CDR1 and CDR2 sequences are GTSNPN and SVGIG (reference sequence). The CDR3 spells CAWSPTSGGAIVTDTQYF. DNA of the CDR3: TGTGCCTGGAGTCCGACTAGCGGGGGGGCCATTGTCACAGATACGCAGTATTTT. Based on the CDR3 plus reference TRBV30 and TRBJ2-3, the full variable domain is SQTIHQWPATLVQPVGSPLSLECTVEGTSNPNLYWYRQAAGRGLQLLFYSVGIGQISSEVPQNLSASRPQDRQFILSSKKLLLSDSGFYLCAWSPTSGGAIVTDTQYFGPGTRLTVL.

The V call is TRBV19, the J call TRBJ2-5, with 11 positions matching TRBD2. In germline, CDR1 is LNHDA, CDR2 SQIVND (reference sequence). The V segment lost 5 bases and the J segment 2 bases; nucleotides outside the gene matches: 4. The CDR3 covers 15 residues. CDR3 DNA sequence: TGTGCCAGTAGTCCTGCTAGCGGGGGGCAAGAGACCCAGTACTTC. Translated, it gives CASSPASGGQETQYF.

V is TRBV18 and J is TRBJ2-2; 7 bases map to TRBD1. This CDR3 comprises 18 residues. Looked up from germline, CDR1 is KGHSH and CDR2 is LQKENI. After removal of 6 bases from V and 1 base from J, the junction contained 14 bases not matched to a gene. The CDR3 nucleotides read TGTGCCAGCTCTGCCGGCCGACCGGGACAGATGAACACCGGGGAGCTGTTTTTT. Translation: CASSAGRPGQMNTGELFF.

The chain uses TRBV12-3 or TRBV12-4 and TRBJ1-1, with a possible D match to TRBD1 (5 bases). CDR3 size: 13 residues. Between the trimmed V and J ends, which lost 7 bases and 5 bases, there was a span of 14 bases. CDR3 bases: TGTGCCAGCAAGGGAGCGGGGGGAACTGAAGCTTTCTTT. This codes for CASKGAGGTEAFF.

The chain links TRBV10-3 to TRBJ1-1; possible D gene TRBD1, 5 bases. CDR3 size: 14 residues. Germline CDR1 and CDR2: ENHRY and SYGVKD. V lost 3 bases and J lost 1, with 9 bases in between. The CDR3 sequence: CAISDPDRNTEAFF. In DNA, the CDR3 is TGTGCCATCAGTGACCCCGACAGGAACACTGAAGCTTTCTTT.

This chain connects TRBV12-3 or TRBV12-4 to TRBJ1-6; D gene unclear. V was pared by 4 bases and J by 10 bases, with 11 bases between. The CDR3 is 13 amino acids. The CDR3 sequence is CASSYEQTSPLHF. The CDR3 nucleotides are TGTGCCAGCAGTTACGAACAGACCTCACCCCTCCACTTT.

This clone showed up just a few times. The chain recombines TRBV20-1 with TRBJ1-4; D possibly corresponds to TRBD1 (5 bases). The germline CDR1 and CDR2 sequences are DFQATT and SNEGSKA (reference sequence). V dropped 7 bases and J dropped 7 bases, with 10 bases sitting between them. The CDR3 is 11 amino acids. The chain's CDR3 is CSVGAREKLFF. CDR3 sequence (DNA): TGCAGTGTAGGGGCGCGTGAAAAACTGTTTTTT.

The chain carries TRBV18 and TRBJ2-1; D gene unclear. Trimming left V 1 base short and J 0 bases short, with 7 bases between. The CDR3 is 15 amino acids. Germline V gene data show CDR1 as KGHSH and CDR2 as LQKENI. CDR3 in DNA: TGTGCCAGCTCACCACTTCTAGGCTCCTACAATGAGCAGTTCTTC. This codes for CASSPLLGSYNEQFF.